One sample yielded the 8 T cell receptor beta chains listed below, sequenced in a study of T cell repertoires in ileal Crohn's disease. Some clones are missing from TCRdb's copy, which holds only in-frame ones; the method was immunoSEQ multiplex PCR. The sample yields approximately 5,400 clones, about 69% seen once. Time point described: neoterminal ileum biopsy at postoperative endoscopy, about 6 months after surgery. Sequencing was carried out using ileal tissue. The receptors stem from an adult with Crohn's disease.

This clone was picked up a small number of times. This chain links TRBV5-1 with TRBJ1-2; the D gene is possibly TRBD1 (5 bases). CDR3 length equals 14 residues. V was pared by 4 bases and J by 4 bases, with 14 bases between. From germline, CDR1 is SGHRS and CDR2 YFSETQ. The CDR3 sequence: CASSREGQGYGYTF. The CDR3 DNA sequence: TGCGCCAGCAGCCGGGAGGGGCAGGGCTATGGCTACACCTTC.

This sequence joins TRBV7-2 and TRBJ1-1; D possibly corresponds to TRBD1 (5 bases). The CDR3 totals 13 residues. Trimming took off 6 bases at V and 4 bases at J, with 12 bases between the two ends. CDR1 is SGHTA, CDR2 FQGNSA, per germline. CDR3 sequence reads: CASSPGGFTEAFF. CDR3 DNA: TGTGCCAGCAGTCCGGGGGGATTCACTGAAGCTTTCTTT.

The V and J genes are TRBV19 and TRBJ2-1, with TRBD2 matching over 9 bases. Germline V gene data show CDR1 as LNHDA and CDR2 as SQIVND (reference sequence). CDR3 length equals 19 residues. Trimming removed 3 bases from V and 4 bases from J; junction bases left unmatched: 16. The CDR3 DNA reads as TGTGCCAGTAGTATGTTTACGGCTGGGGAGGGACTAGCATACAATGAGCAGTTCTTC. It yields the protein CASSMFTAGEGLAYNEQFF. Using reference TRBV19 and TRBJ2-1 for the parts outside the CDR3, the full variable domain is DGGITQSPKYLFRKEGQNVTLSCEQNLNHDAMYWYRQDPGQGLRLIYYSQIVNDFQKGDIAEGYSVSREKKESFPLTVTSAQKNPTAFYLCASSMFTAGEGLAYNEQFFGPGTRLTVL.

This clone is labeled medium-sized. CDR3 residues: CASSPSYEQYF. The CDR3 coding sequence is TGTGCCAGCAGCCCTTCCTACGAGCAGTACTTC. The gene calls are TRBV5-8 and TRBJ2-7; D is undetermined. The V gene's germline CDR1 is SGHTS and CDR2 YDEGEE. This CDR3 spans 11 amino acids. Deletions cut 4 bases from V and 1 base from J, with 3 bases between.

The chain employs TRBV7-3 and TRBJ2-2; D might be TRBD1 (6 bases). V dropped 4 bases and J dropped 8 bases, with 14 bases sitting between them. Germline loops: CDR1 SGHTA, CDR2 FQGTGA. CDR3 length: 14 amino acids. The CDR3 coding sequence is TGTGCCAGCAGCTACTTAGGACAGTCAGGGGAGCTGTTTTTT. Translation: CASSYLGQSGELFF.

The chain combines TRBV9 with TRBJ1-2, with D perhaps matching TRBD1 (6 bases). The CDR3 contains 17 residues. The germline V and J ends were trimmed by 0 bases and 4 bases, with 19 bases remaining between them. Per germline, CDR1 SGDLS and CDR2 YYNGEE. The CDR3 protein is CASSVAPESTGTYGYTF. In DNA form, the CDR3 reads TGTGCCAGCAGCGTAGCCCCCGAGTCGACAGGTACCTATGGCTACACCTTC.

Comment on this clone: The junction departs from the called germline gene at one end, perhaps through a read error. The chain joins TRBV5-1 to TRBJ1-1; 9 bases line up with TRBD1. Germline-derived CDR1 and CDR2 are SGHRS and YFSETQ. The CDR3 has 14 amino acids. CDR3 amino acids: CASSQQGAGTEAFF. The CDR3 coding sequence is TGTGCCAGCAGCCAACAGGGGGCCGGCACTGAAGCTTTCTTT.

By sample fraction, this clone is medium-sized. The CDR3 region is CASSETSGRADTQYF. In DNA, the CDR3 is TGTGCCAGCAGTGAAACTAGCGGGAGGGCAGATACGCAGTATTTT. The chain has TRBV6-4 and TRBJ2-3; 13 positions match TRBD2. Germline V gives CDR1 MRHNA, CDR2 SNTAGT. Trimming at V came to 3 bases and at J to 4 bases, leaving 1 base not matched to a gene. This CDR3 comprises 15 residues.